The sequence of this TCR beta chain was determined in a study of T-cell reconstitution after alpha-beta-depleted transplantation in children. This clonotype was seen more than once but under ten times. Its antigen is unknown. Unique molecular identifiers were incorporated when the TCRbeta library was constructed. TCRdb called the PCR reads again in MiXCR, with one record for every CDR3 protein. Found here are 25,000 or so distinct CDR3 sequences, about 18% of them singletons; the top ten hold roughly 35%. Study outcomes and limitations: T-cell counts and diversity at one year following transplant were attributed mainly to newly produced T cells.

The CDR3 contains 13 residues. V was trimmed by 3 bases and J by 3 bases, leaving 9 bases between them. Germline V gene lookup returns CDR1 SGHAT and CDR2 FQNNGV. Sequencing used PBMCs, mostly from graft donor cells, obtained 60 days after TCRalphabeta/CD19-depleted stem cell transplant. This receptor was taken from a male patient aged 2 to 10 who had a stem cell transplant for acute lymphoblastic leukemia, so the T cells may come from the graft donor. The V and J genes are TRBV11-2 and TRBJ2-7; D is unclear. CDR3 protein: CASSFRPLYEQYF. The CDR3 DNA is TGTGCCAGCAGCTTCCGGCCCCTCTACGAGCAGTACTTC.